This entry concerns a single T cell receptor beta chain. Its antigen is unidentified. This may come from a read error, since a much larger clone is one base off. Nobody among the patients had been given any treatment before thyroid surgery. The data derive from a study of metastatic and nonmetastatic thyroid tumors. Looking at the study overall: Repertoires were compared across blood and tumor or nodule tissue from malignant and benign thyroid patients. General study points: When malignant thyroid tumors were compared with benign nodules, TCR beta diversity was reportedly significantly higher in the malignant tumors. This held in both blood and tumor samples.

The CDR3 covers 17 residues. CDR1 and CDR2 (germline): SGHAT, FQDESV (reference sequence). Using MiXCR, TCRdb re-called clones from the PCR reads. The sample lists about 39,000 clones; approximately 17% were seen once. Input material: tumor tissue. The sequence came from a female donor with papillary thyroid cancer or a benign thyroid nodule (not recorded which). Some clones in this sample may be carry-over from other donors' samples. The rearrangement links TRBV11-1 to TRBJ2-1; perhaps TRBD1 as D (5 bases). CDR3 residues: CDSSSRRAGLVYNEQFF. The DNA of the CDR3 is TGTGACAGCAGCTCCCGCCGGGCAGGGCTGGTCTACAATGAGCAGTTCTTC.